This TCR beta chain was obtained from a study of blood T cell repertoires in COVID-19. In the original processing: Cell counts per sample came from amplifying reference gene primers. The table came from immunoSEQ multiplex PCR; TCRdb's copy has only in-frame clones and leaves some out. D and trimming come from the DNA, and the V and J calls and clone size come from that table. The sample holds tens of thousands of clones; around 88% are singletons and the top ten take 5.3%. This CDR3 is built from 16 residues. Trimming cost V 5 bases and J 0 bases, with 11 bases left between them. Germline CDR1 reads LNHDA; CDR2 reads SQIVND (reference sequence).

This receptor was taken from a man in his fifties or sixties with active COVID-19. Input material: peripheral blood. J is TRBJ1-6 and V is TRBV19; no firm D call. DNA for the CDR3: TGTGCCAGTAGTGCGGACGGGAGCTCCTATAATTCACCCCTCCACTTT. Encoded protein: CASSADGSSYNSPLHF.